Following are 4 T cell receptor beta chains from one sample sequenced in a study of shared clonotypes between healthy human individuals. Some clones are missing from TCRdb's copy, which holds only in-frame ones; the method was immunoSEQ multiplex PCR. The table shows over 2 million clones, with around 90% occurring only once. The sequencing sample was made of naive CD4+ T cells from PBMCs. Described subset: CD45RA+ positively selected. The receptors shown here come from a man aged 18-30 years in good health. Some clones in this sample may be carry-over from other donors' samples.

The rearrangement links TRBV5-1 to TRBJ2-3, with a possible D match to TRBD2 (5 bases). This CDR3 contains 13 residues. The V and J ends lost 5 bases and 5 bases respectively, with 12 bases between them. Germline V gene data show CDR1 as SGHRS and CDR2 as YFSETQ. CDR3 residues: CASSSFSGDTQYF. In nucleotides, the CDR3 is TGCGCCAGCAGTTCCTTCAGCGGAGATACGCAGTATTTT.

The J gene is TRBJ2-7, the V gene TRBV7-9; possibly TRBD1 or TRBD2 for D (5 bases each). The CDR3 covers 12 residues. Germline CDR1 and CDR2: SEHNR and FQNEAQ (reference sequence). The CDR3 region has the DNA TGTGCGATCAGAGGGGACTCCTACGAGCAGTACTTC. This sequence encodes CAIRGDSYEQYF.

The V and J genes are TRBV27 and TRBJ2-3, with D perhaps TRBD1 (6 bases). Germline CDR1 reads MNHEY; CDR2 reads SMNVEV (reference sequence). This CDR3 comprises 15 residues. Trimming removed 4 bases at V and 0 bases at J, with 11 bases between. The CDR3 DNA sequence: TGTGCCAGCAGTTCTGCAGGGGAGAGCACAGATACGCAGTATTTT. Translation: CASSSAGESTDTQYF.

CDR3 DNA sequence: TGTGCCAGCAGTGGCCGACTAGCGATTGGGGGCTATAGAGACAATGAGCAGTTCTTC. Protein: CASSGRLAIGGYRDNEQFF. The chain couples TRBV6-1 to TRBJ2-1, with 8 bases lining up with TRBD2. CDR1 is MNHNS, CDR2 SASEGT, per germline. With V trimmed by 4 bases and J by 5 bases, 19 bases remained unmatched. The CDR3 totals 19 residues.